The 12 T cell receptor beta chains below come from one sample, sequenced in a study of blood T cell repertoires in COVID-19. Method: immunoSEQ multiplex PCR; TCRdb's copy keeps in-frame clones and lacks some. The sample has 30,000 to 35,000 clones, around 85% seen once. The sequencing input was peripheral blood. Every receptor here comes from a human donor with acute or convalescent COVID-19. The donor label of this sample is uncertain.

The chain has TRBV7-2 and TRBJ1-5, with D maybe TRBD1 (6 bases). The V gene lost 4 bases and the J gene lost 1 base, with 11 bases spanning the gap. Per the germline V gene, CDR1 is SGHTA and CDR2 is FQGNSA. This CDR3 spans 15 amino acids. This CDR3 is CASSSGVGSNQPQHF. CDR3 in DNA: TGTGCCAGCAGCTCAGGGGTGGGGAGCAATCAGCCCCAGCATTTT.

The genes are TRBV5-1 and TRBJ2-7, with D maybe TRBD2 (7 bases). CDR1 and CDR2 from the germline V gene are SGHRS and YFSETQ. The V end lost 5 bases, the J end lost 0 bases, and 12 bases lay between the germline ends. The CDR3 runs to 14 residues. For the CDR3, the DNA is TGCGCCAGCAGTCGGGGGGCCCCCTCCTACGAGCAGTACTTC. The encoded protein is CASSRGAPSYEQYF.

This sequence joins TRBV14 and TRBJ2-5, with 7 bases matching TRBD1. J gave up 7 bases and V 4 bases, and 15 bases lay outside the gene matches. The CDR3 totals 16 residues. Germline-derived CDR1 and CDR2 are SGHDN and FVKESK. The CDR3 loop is CASSRNLQGISVTQYF. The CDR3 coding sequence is TGTGCCAGCAGCCGAAACTTACAGGGGATTAGCGTGACCCAGTACTTC.

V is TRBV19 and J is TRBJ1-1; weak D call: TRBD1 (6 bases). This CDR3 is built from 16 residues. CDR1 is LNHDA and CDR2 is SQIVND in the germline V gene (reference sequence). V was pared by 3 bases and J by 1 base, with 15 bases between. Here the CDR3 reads CASSIPRGHGNTEAFF. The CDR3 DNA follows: TGTGCCAGTAGTATTCCCAGGGGCCATGGGAACACTGAAGCTTTCTTT.

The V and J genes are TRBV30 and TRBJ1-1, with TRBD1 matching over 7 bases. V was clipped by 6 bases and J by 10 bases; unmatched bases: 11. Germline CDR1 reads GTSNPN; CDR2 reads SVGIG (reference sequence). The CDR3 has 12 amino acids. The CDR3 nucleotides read TGTGCCTGTGAACGGACAGGACTACGAGCTTTCTTT. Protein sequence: CACERTGLRAFF.

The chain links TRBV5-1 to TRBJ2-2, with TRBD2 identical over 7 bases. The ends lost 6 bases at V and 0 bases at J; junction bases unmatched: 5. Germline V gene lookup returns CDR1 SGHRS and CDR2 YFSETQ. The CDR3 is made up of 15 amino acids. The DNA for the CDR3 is TGCGCCAGCACCTACGGGGGGACGAACACCGGGGAGCTGTTTTTT. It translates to CASTYGGTNTGELFF.

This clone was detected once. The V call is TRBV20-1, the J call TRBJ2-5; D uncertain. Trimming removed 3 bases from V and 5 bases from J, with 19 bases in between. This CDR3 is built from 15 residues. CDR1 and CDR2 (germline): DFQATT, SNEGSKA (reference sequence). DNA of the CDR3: TGCAGTGCTAGTGTTTTCGGTTCCATGGAGGAGACCCAGTACTTC. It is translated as CSASVFGSMEETQYF.

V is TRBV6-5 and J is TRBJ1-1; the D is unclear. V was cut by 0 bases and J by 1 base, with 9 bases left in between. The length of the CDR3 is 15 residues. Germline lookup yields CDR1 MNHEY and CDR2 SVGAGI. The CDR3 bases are TGTGCCAGCAGTTACTCGGGCCGACAGAACACTGAAGCTTTCTTT. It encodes CASSYSGRQNTEAFF.

CDR3: CASTLRREDSPLHF. CDR3 DNA: TGTGCCAGCACCTTACGCCGGGAGGATTCACCCCTCCACTTT. V and J are TRBV28 and TRBJ1-6; D gene uncertain. This CDR3 contains 14 residues. Trimming stripped 7 bases from V and 8 bases from J, with 15 bases between. Germline-derived CDR1 and CDR2 are MDHEN and SYDVKM.

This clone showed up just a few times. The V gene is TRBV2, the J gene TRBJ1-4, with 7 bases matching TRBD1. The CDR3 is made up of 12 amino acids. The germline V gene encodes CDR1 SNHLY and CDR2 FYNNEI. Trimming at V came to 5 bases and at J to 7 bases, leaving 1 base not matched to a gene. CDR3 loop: CASSRQGEKLFF. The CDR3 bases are TGTGCCAGCAGTAGACAGGGTGAAAAACTGTTTTTT.

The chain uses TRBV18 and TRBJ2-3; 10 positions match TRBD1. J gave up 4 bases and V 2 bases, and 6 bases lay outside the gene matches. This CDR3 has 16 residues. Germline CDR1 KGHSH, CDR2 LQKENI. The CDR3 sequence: CASSPSQTGGPDTQYF. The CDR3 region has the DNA TGTGCCAGCTCACCATCCCAGACAGGGGGCCCAGATACGCAGTATTTT.

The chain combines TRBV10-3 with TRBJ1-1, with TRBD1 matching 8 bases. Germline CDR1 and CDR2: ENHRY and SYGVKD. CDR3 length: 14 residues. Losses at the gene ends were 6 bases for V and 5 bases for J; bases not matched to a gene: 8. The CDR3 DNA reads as TGTGCCATCAGGTCACAGGGGGAAATTACTGAAGCTTTCTTT. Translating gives CAIRSQGEITEAFF.